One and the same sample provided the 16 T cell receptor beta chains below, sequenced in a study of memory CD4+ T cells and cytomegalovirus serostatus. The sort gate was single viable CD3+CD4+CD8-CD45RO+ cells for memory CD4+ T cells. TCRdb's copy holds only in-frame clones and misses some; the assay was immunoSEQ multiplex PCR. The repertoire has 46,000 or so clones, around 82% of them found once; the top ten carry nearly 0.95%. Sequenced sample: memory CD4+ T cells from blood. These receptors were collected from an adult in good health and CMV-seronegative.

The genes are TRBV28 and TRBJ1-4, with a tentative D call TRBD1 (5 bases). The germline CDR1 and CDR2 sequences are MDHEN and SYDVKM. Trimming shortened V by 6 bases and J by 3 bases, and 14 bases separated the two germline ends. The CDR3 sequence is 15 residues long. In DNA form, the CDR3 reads TGTGCCAGCAGACGTTACATGGGGGCTAATGAAAAACTGTTTTTT. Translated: CASRRYMGANEKLFF.

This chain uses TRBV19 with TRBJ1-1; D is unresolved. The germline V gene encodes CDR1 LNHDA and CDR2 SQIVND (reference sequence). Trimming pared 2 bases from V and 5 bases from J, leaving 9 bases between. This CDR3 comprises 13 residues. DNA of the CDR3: TGTGCCAGTAGTATACCCCCTTATACTGAAGCTTTCTTT. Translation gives CASSIPPYTEAFF.

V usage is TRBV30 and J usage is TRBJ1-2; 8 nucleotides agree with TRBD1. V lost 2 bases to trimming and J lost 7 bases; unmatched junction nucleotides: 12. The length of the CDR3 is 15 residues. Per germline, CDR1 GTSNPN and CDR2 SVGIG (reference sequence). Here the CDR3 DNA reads TGTGCCTGGAGTCCTTACCCCGGACAGGGTAGTGGCTACACCTTC. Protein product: CAWSPYPGQGSGYTF.

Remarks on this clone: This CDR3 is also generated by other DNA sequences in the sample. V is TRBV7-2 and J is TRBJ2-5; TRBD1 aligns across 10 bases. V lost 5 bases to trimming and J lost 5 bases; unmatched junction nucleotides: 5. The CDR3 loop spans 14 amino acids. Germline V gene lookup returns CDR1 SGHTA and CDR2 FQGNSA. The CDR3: CASSTRTGGETQYF. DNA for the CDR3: TGTGCCAGCAGCACTCGGACAGGGGGGGAGACCCAGTACTTC.

In DNA form, the CDR3 reads TGTGCCAGCAGCGTAGATCCAGGGGGATATGGAAACACCATATATTTT. The encoded protein is CASSVDPGGYGNTIYF. The J gene is TRBJ1-3, the V gene TRBV9, with 7 bases matching TRBD1. The CDR3 contains 16 residues. Losses at the gene ends were 0 bases for V and 3 bases for J; bases not matched to a gene: 6. CDR1 SGDLS and CDR2 YYNGEE come from the germline V gene. Using reference TRBV9 and TRBJ1-3 for the parts outside the CDR3, the full variable domain is DSGVTQTPKHLITATGQRVTLRCSPRSGDLSVYWYQQSLDQGLQFLIQYYNGEERAKGNILERFSAQQFPDLHSELNLSSLELGDSALYFCASSVDPGGYGNTIYFGEGSWLTVV.

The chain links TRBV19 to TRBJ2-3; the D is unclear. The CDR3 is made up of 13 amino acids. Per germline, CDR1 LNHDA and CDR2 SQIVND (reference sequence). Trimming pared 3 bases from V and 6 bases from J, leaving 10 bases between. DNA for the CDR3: TGTGCCAGTAGTATGACCGTTCGGGATACGCAGTATTTT. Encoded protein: CASSMTVRDTQYF.

The CDR3 DNA reads as TGCGCCAGCAGTGAGTCGTACAGGGGATTAATCCCAGCTAATGAAAAACTGTTTTTT. Encoded protein: CASSESYRGLIPANEKLFF. The J gene is TRBJ1-4, the V gene TRBV10-2, with 7 nucleotides matching TRBD1. Per the germline V gene, CDR1 is WSHSY and CDR2 is SAAADI. The CDR3 length is 19 residues. With V trimmed by 0 bases and J by 3 bases, 13 bases remained unmatched.

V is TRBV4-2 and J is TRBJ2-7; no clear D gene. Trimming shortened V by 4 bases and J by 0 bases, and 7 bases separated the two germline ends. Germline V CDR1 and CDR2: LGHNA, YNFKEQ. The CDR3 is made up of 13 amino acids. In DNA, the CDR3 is TGTGCCAGCAGCCCACTGAGCTCCTACGAGCAGTACTTC. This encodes CASSPLSSYEQYF.

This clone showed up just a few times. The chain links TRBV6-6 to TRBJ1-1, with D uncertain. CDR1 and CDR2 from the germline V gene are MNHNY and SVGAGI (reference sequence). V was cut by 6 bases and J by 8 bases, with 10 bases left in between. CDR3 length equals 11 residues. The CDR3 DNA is TGTGCCAGCAGCGAGACAAGAGAAGCTTTCTTT. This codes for CASSETREAFF.

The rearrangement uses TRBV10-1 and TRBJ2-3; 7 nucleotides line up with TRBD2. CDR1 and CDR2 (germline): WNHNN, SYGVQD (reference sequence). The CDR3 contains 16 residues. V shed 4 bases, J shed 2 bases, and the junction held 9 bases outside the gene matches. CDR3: CASSGGTSVHTDTQYF. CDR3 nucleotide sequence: TGCGCCAGCAGTGGCGGAACTAGCGTACACACAGATACGCAGTATTTT.

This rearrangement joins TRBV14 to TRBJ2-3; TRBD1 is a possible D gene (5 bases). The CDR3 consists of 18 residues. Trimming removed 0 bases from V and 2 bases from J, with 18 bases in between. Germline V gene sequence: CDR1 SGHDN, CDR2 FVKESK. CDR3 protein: CASSQDRAGIRNTDTQYF. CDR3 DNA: TGTGCCAGCAGCCAAGATCGGGCAGGGATCCGCAACACAGATACGCAGTATTTT.

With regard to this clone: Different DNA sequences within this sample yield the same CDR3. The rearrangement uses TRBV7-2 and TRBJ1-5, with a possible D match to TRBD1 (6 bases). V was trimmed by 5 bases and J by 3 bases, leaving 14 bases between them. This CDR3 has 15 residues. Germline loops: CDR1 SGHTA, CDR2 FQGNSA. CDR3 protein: CASSPQTGDNQPQHF. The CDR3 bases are TGTGCCAGCAGCCCCCAGACAGGAGACAATCAGCCCCAGCATTTT.

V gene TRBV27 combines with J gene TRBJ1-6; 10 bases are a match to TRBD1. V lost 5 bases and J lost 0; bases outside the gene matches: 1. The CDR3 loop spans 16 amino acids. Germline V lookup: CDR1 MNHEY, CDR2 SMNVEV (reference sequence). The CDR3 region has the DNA TGTGCCAGCAGTGACAGGGGGCTCTCCTATAATTCACCCCTCCACTTT. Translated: CASSDRGLSYNSPLHF.

The CDR3 reads CASSLDRGYQETQYF. The CDR3 DNA sequence: TGTGCCAGCAGCCTGGACAGGGGATACCAAGAGACCCAGTACTTC. The rearrangement uses TRBV14 and TRBJ2-5, with 9 bases lining up with TRBD1. The trim removed 4 bases at V and 0 bases at J, leaving 3 bases unmatched. The CDR3 has 15 residues. Germline CDR1 and CDR2: SGHDN and FVKESK. Together with reference TRBV14 and TRBJ2-5, the CDR3 gives the full variable domain: EAGVTQFPSHSVIEKGQTVTLRCDPISGHDNLYWYRRVMGKEIKFLLHFVKESKQDESGMPNNRFLAERTGGTYSTLKVQPAELEDSGVYFCASSLDRGYQETQYFGPGTRLLVL.

The CDR3 DNA sequence: TGTGCCAGCTCACCCGACGGACGGGGTGGAAACACCATATATTTT. Translation gives CASSPDGRGGNTIYF. This chain uses TRBV18 with TRBJ1-3; D gene unclear. Trimming took 3 bases from V and 3 from J, leaving 12 bases between them. There are 15 residues in the CDR3. Germline CDR1 reads KGHSH; CDR2 reads LQKENI.

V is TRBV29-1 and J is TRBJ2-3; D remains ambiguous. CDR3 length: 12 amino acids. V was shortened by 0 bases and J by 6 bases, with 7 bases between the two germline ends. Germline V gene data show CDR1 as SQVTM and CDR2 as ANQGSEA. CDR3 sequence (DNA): TGCAGCGTTGAAGAGCCCAGGGATACGCAGTATTTT. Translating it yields CSVEEPRDTQYF.